The TCR beta chain under discussion was sequenced for a study of cytomegalovirus exposure and HLA in healthy donors. General study results and limits: Researchers reported that a few CMV-associated chains were confirmed in vitro as CMV antigen-specific.

Vbeta (60) and Jbeta (13) primers were used in the PCR. Some clones are missing from TCRdb's copy, which holds only in-frame ones; the method was immunoSEQ multiplex PCR. The sample holds 100,000 to 150,000 clones, 10% to 13% seen once. Notes on this clone: Antigen specificity is unknown.

The CDR3 has 10 residues. The sample comprised PBMCs. This chain connects TRBV21-1 to TRBJ1-1. TRBV21-1 is a pseudogene segment. This clonotype was obtained from a woman aged 18 to 35 in good health and CMV-seropositive. In DNA form, the CDR3 reads TGTGCCATCATAGATACTGAAGCTTTCTTT. Residues: CAIIDTEAFF.